This T cell receptor (beta chain) was recorded in a study of cytomegalovirus exposure and HLA in healthy donors. General study points: Through in vitro validation, three CMV-associated chains were shown to be specific for CMV antigens.

The assay was immunoSEQ multiplex PCR, and TCRdb's table has in-frame clones only and misses some. The sample includes tens of thousands of clones, over 85% of them seen just once. V was clipped by 6 bases and J by 4 bases; unmatched bases: 3. The germline V gene has CDR1 KGHSH and CDR2 LQKENI. The CDR3 has 13 amino acids. In regard to this clone: Its target is not known.

The chain is built from TRBV18 and TRBJ2-1; 7 nucleotides line up with TRBD2. The TCR was taken from a woman younger than 35 in good health and CMV-seronegative. The specimen was PBMCs. CDR3 DNA: TGTGCCAGCTCTGGCGGGGGATACAATGAGCAGTTCTTC. The encoded protein is CASSGGGYNEQFF.